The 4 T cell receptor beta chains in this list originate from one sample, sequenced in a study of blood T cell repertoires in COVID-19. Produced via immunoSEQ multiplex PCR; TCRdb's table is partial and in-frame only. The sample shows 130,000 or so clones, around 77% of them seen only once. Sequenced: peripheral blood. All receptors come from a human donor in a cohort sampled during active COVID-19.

In DNA form, the CDR3 reads TGTGCCATCAGTGAGGGGAGTTTGTATGGCTACACCTTC. This gives the protein CAISEGSLYGYTF. The chain recombines TRBV10-3 with TRBJ1-2, with no clear D. CDR3 length: 13 residues. The germline gives CDR1 ENHRY, CDR2 SYGVKD. V lost 2 bases to trimming and J lost 5 bases, with 9 bases between them.

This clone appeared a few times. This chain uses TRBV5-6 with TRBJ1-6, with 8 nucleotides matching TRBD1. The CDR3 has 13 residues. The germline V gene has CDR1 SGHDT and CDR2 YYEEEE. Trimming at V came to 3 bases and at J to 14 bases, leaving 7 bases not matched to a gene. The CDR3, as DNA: TGTGCCAGCAGCTCCCTGACAGGGGATTCCCTCCACTTT. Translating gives CASSSLTGDSLHF.

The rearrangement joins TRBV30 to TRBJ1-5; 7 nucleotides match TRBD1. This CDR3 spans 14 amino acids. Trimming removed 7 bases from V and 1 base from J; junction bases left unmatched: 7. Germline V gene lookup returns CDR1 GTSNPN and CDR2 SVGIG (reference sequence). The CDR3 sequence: CASGQARSNQPQHF. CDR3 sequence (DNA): TGTGCCTCAGGACAGGCGAGGAGCAATCAGCCCCAGCATTTT.

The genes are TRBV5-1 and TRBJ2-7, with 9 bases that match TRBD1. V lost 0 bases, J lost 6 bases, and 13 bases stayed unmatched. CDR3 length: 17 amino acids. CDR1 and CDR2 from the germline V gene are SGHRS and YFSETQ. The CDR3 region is CASSLANPGQGKREQYF. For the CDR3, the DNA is TGCGCCAGCAGCTTGGCCAATCCGGGACAGGGTAAGCGCGAGCAGTACTTC.